These 22 T cell receptor beta chains were all obtained from the same sample, sequenced in a study of blood T cell repertoires in COVID-19. Libraries were prepared by immunoSEQ multiplex PCR; TCRdb keeps only in-frame clonotypes and omits some of them. Of roughly 180,000 clones listed, roughly 76% were seen once; the top ten hold about 10%. Input material: peripheral blood. Source of these receptors: a woman in her thirties or forties with COVID-19, enrolled during active disease.

This chain uses TRBV13 with TRBJ2-1; 12 nucleotides agree with TRBD2. There are 15 residues in the CDR3. CDR1 is PRHDT, CDR2 FYEKMQ, per germline (reference sequence). The J segment lost 10 bases and the V segment lost 5 bases, leaving 9 bases of the junction unmatched. CDR3 sequence: CASSTLAGGHPEQFF. The CDR3, as DNA: TGTGCCAGCAGCACCCTAGCGGGAGGGCATCCCGAGCAGTTCTTC.

Concerning this clone itself: The sample holds other DNA sequences that translate to the same CDR3. V usage is TRBV18 and J usage is TRBJ1-2; D is ambiguous. The CDR3 covers 15 residues. V was pared by 3 bases and J by 0 bases, with 11 bases between. Germline V gene lookup returns CDR1 KGHSH and CDR2 LQKENI. CDR3 bases: TGTGCCAGCTCACCCCTAGAGGGCTCTAACTATGGCTACACCTTC. Its protein is CASSPLEGSNYGYTF. Using reference TRBV18 and TRBJ1-2 for the parts outside the CDR3, the full variable domain is NAGVMQNPRHLVRRRGQEARLRCSPMKGHSHVYWYRQLPEEGLKFMVYLQKENIIDESGMPKERFSAEFPKEGPSILRIQQVVRGDSAAYFCASSPLEGSNYGYTFGSGTRLTVV.

The rearrangement joins TRBV14 to TRBJ2-1, with 8 bases aligning to TRBD2. V gave up 1 base and J gave up 3 bases; unmatched junction bases: 5. Germline V CDR1 and CDR2: SGHDN, FVKESK. This CDR3 has 16 residues. The CDR3 bases are TGTGCCAGCAGCCAAGTAAACGGGAGGGTCTACAATGAGCAGTTCTTC. This encodes CASSQVNGRVYNEQFF.

This clone was detected once. The rearrangement uses TRBV18 and TRBJ2-3; TRBD1 agrees at 8 bases. The CDR3 has 15 residues. Trimming at V came to 4 bases and at J to 2 bases, leaving 5 bases not matched to a gene. The germline gives CDR1 KGHSH, CDR2 LQKENI. In DNA, the CDR3 is TGTGCCAGCTCACAGAGGACAGGGTCCACAGATACGCAGTATTTT. Residues: CASSQRTGSTDTQYF.

J is TRBJ2-7 and V is TRBV4-2; TRBD2 agrees at 13 bases. V shed 4 bases and J 4 bases; nucleotides not matched to a gene: 7. CDR1 is LGHNA, CDR2 YNFKEQ, per germline. The CDR3 is 16 amino acids. The CDR3 is CASSPRTSGSVYEQYF. The CDR3 DNA reads TGTGCCAGCAGCCCCCGGACTAGCGGGAGTGTTTACGAGCAGTACTTC.

This clone appeared a single time. The rearrangement joins TRBV2 to TRBJ1-1; D is uncertain. The CDR3 has 14 residues. The ends were cut back, 6 bases at V and 1 base at J, with 12 bases in the middle. Germline CDR1 SNHLY, CDR2 FYNNEI. The CDR3 sequence: CASRAESGNTEAFF. The CDR3 region has the DNA TGTGCCAGCAGAGCTGAGTCTGGGAACACTGAAGCTTTCTTT.

This clone was seen many times. The V and J genes are TRBV7-3 and TRBJ2-5, with D perhaps matching TRBD2 (5 bases). V lost 5 bases and J lost 2, with 9 bases in between. CDR3 length: 13 amino acids. Germline CDR1 reads SGHTA; CDR2 reads FQGTGA. The CDR3 DNA sequence: TGTGCCAGCAGCCTGAGACTACAAGAGACCCAGTACTTC. It codes for CASSLRLQETQYF.

V usage is TRBV3-1 (or the pseudogene TRBV3-2) and J usage is TRBJ2-3; D unresolved. The CDR3 sequence is 16 residues long. CDR1 is LGHDT, CDR2 YNNKEL, per germline (reference sequence). The V end was cut by 1 base, the J end by 3 bases, with 14 bases between. For the CDR3, the DNA is TGTGCCAGCAGCCAAGTGGCCGGGTTAAGAACAGATACGCAGTATTTT. This codes for CASSQVAGLRTDTQYF.

The V call is TRBV6-5, the J call TRBJ2-1; 9 nucleotides line up with TRBD2. In germline, CDR1 is MNHEY, CDR2 SVGAGI. This CDR3 is built from 16 residues. After removal of 2 bases from V and 9 bases from J, the junction contained 11 bases not matched to a gene. The CDR3 spells CASSYRPTSGLSEQFF. The DNA for the CDR3 is TGTGCCAGCAGTTACCGCCCGACTAGCGGCTTAAGTGAGCAGTTCTTC.

This clone has just one count. The chain combines TRBV5-5 with TRBJ2-2; 10 nucleotides agree with TRBD2. V lost 2 bases, J lost 4 bases, and 5 bases stayed unmatched. This CDR3 has 16 residues. The germline V gene encodes CDR1 SGHKS and CDR2 YYEKEE (reference sequence). Here the CDR3 reads CASSFPSGGGTGELFF. The CDR3 DNA sequence: TGTGCCAGCAGCTTCCCTAGCGGGGGAGGCACCGGGGAGCTGTTTTTT.

V and J are TRBV6-1 and TRBJ2-1; D may be TRBD2 (6 bases). The CDR3 has 15 amino acids. CDR1 MNHNS and CDR2 SASEGT come from the germline V gene. V was clipped by 0 bases and J by 2 bases, with 8 bases between them. As DNA, the CDR3 is TGTGCCAGCAGTGAAGCGTGGGGGGCCTACAATGAGCAGTTCTTC. This gives the protein CASSEAWGAYNEQFF.

J is TRBJ2-5 and V is TRBV2; 10 bases are shared with TRBD1. The germline V gene encodes CDR1 SNHLY and CDR2 FYNNEI. The CDR3 has 15 amino acids. V trimming: 2 bases; J trimming: 4 bases; junction bases outside the gene matches: 4. The CDR3: CASSERTGGRETQYF. The CDR3 bases are TGTGCCAGCAGTGAACGGACAGGGGGACGAGAGACCCAGTACTTC.

This chain connects TRBV11-2 to TRBJ2-2; 8 bases match TRBD2. The CDR3 has 14 residues. Germline V gene data show CDR1 as SGHAT and CDR2 as FQNNGV. The J segment lost 1 base and the V segment lost 7 bases, leaving 2 bases of the junction unmatched. CDR3 sequence: CASKGTRNTGELFF. CDR3 in DNA: TGTGCCAGCAAAGGGACTAGGAACACCGGGGAGCTGTTTTTT. Based on the CDR3 plus reference TRBV11-2 and TRBJ2-2, the full variable domain is EAGVAQSPRYKIIEKRQSVAFWCNPISGHATLYWYQQILGQGPKLLIQFQNNGVVDDSQLPKDRFSAERLKGVDSTLKIQPAKLEDSAVYLCASKGTRNTGELFFGEGSRLTVL.

This chain joins TRBV15 and TRBJ2-1; TRBD1 matches at 7 bases. Germline V gives CDR1 LNHNV, CDR2 YYDKDF (reference sequence). This CDR3 has 14 amino acids. V shed 6 bases, J shed 5 bases, and the junction held 7 bases outside the gene matches. Here the CDR3 reads CATRRGGADNEQFF. The CDR3 DNA sequence: TGTGCCACCAGACGAGGGGGCGCGGACAATGAGCAGTTCTTC.

DNA for the CDR3: TGTGCCAGCAGCTTCTTGACGGGGGGGCAACCAGATACGCAGTATTTT. Protein sequence: CASSFLTGGQPDTQYF. The chain recombines TRBV7-9 with TRBJ2-3; 8 bases match TRBD2. This CDR3 region has 16 residues. The V and J ends lost 3 bases and 4 bases, in that order; junction bases with no gene match: 9. In germline, CDR1 is SEHNR, CDR2 FQNEAQ (reference sequence).

This sequence joins TRBV19 and TRBJ1-2, with 8 positions matching TRBD1. CDR3 size: 13 residues. Per germline, CDR1 LNHDA and CDR2 SQIVND (reference sequence). V gave up 4 bases and J gave up 7 bases; unmatched junction bases: 5. CDR3 sequence (DNA): TGTGCCAGTAGTAGCCAGACAGGGGTTGGCTACACCTTC. Its protein product is CASSSQTGVGYTF.

The chain links TRBV4-2 to TRBJ1-5; 7 nucleotides line up with TRBD1. The CDR3 runs 15 residues. The germline gives CDR1 LGHNA, CDR2 YNFKEQ. J was trimmed by 0 bases and V by 1 base; bases with no gene match: 0. CDR3 bases: TGTGCCAGCAGCCAAGGACAGGGTAGCAATCAGCCCCAGCATTTT. Its translation: CASSQGQGSNQPQHF.

As DNA, the CDR3 is TGTGCCAGTAGTATAACCGGGGGGGCCAATCAGCCCCAGCATTTT. Translating it yields CASSITGGANQPQHF. This chain connects TRBV19 to TRBJ1-5, with a tentative D call TRBD1 (6 bases). Trimming shortened V by 2 bases and J by 3 bases, and 11 bases separated the two germline ends. The CDR3 totals 15 residues. Germline V gene data show CDR1 as LNHDA and CDR2 as SQIVND (reference sequence).

The chain links TRBV6-5 to TRBJ2-5, with TRBD2 matching 7 bases. Germline trimming cut 7 bases from V and 4 bases from J; bases unmatched to any gene: 9. Germline V gene lookup returns CDR1 MNHEY and CDR2 SVGAGI. The CDR3 has 14 residues. CDR3 region: CASTLGLVGETQYF. The DNA of the CDR3 is TGTGCCAGCACCCTCGGACTAGTCGGAGAGACCCAGTACTTC.

There are many counts of this clone. The J gene is TRBJ1-5, the V gene TRBV19; TRBD1 might be the D (6 bases). CDR1 and CDR2 from the germline V gene are LNHDA and SQIVND (reference sequence). V was pared by 5 bases and J by 0 bases, with 14 bases between. The CDR3 length is 16 residues. CDR3 amino acids: CASSGQGTHSNQPQHF. CDR3 DNA: TGTGCCAGTAGTGGTCAGGGGACCCATAGCAATCAGCCCCAGCATTTT.

About this clone itself: This likely stems from a read error, as it lies one base from a far larger clone. The chain is built from TRBV28 and TRBJ1-5; D remains unclear. V lost 1 base to trimming and J lost 4 bases, with 5 bases between them. The CDR3 is made up of 13 amino acids. Germline V lookup: CDR1 MDHEN, CDR2 SYDVKM. CDR3 in amino acids: CASSLYQNQPQHF. In nucleotides, the CDR3 is TGTGCCAGCAGTTTATACCAGAATCAGCCCCAGCATTTT.

The chain employs TRBV7-2 and TRBJ1-3; a weak D match, TRBD1 (6 bases). Germline V CDR1 and CDR2: SGHTA, FQGNSA. The CDR3 loop spans 15 amino acids. Trimming pared 5 bases from V and 4 bases from J, leaving 15 bases between. The chain's CDR3 is CASSHRQAQGNTIYF. Written as DNA, the CDR3 is TGTGCCAGCAGCCACCGACAGGCTCAAGGAAACACCATATATTTT. The entire variable domain, with the rest obtained from reference TRBV7-2 and TRBJ1-3, is as follows: GAGVSQSPSNKVTEKGKDVELRCDPISGHTALYWYRQSLGQGLEFLIYFQGNSAPDKSGLPSDRFSAERTGGSVSTLTIQRTQQEDSAVYLCASSHRQAQGNTIYFGEGSWLTVV.